Listed below are T cell receptor beta chains from one sample, sequenced in a study of identical twins. TCRdb passed the 5' RACE reads through MiXCR, listing each CDR3 protein once. The sample contains a few hundred thousand distinct CDR3 sequences, roughly 8.7% of which appear only once. The sample was also linked to a second study, of yellow fever vaccine responses in identical twins.

The sample was CD8+ T cells sorted from blood. These receptors all stem from a woman aged 18-30 years in good health. CDR3s include the opening cysteine and the closing phenylalanine or tryptophan. The D gene is left open where the match is weak. The size entry is marked missing in some rows and otherwise reads once, few, many or a size class.

D,size,V,J,DNA,CDR3
.,few,TRBV7-2,TRBJ1-5,TGTGCCAGCAGCTTATGGGTCCAGTATCAGCCCCAGCATTTT,CASSLWVQYQPQHF
.,.,TRBV5-4,TRBJ2-7,TGTGCCAGCAGCGGGGGACGCGTTAGCTCCTACGAGCAGTACTTC,CASSGGRVSSYEQYF
TRBD1,many,TRBV27,TRBJ2-5,TGTGCCAGCAGTTTATGGACAGGTTCGGGAGAGACCCAGTACTTC,CASSLWTGSGETQYF
TRBD2,few,TRBV5-1,TRBJ2-3,TGCGCCAGCAGCCCTAGCGGGAGAGGAATAGAGGGAGATACGCAGTATTTT,CASSPSGRGIEGDTQYF
.,few,TRBV2,TRBJ2-5,TGTGCCAGCAGTGAACCCCTTTCGGGAGAAGAGACCCAGTACTTC,CASSEPLSGEETQYF
.,.,TRBV29-1,TRBJ2-7,TGCAGCGTTTCAGGCTACGGAAGCTCCTACGAGCAGTACTTC,CSVSGYGSSYEQYF
.,few,TRBV7-9,TRBJ2-5,TGTGCCAGCAGCTTAGAGGCAGGGAAGACCCAGTACTTC,CASSLEAGKTQYF
.,.,TRBV6-1,TRBJ2-1,TGTGCCAGCAGACCCTCCACTAGTAACCCTTTTTGGGAGCAGTTCTTC,CASRPSTSNPFWEQFF
TRBD2,few,TRBV7-9,TRBJ2-7,TGTGCCAGCAGCTTACAAATAGCGGGTACCGACGAGCAGTACTTC,CASSLQIAGTDEQYF
TRBD1,many,TRBV5-1,TRBJ2-7,TGCGCCAGCAGCCTGTATCCTCCGGGACAGCATACCTCCTACGAGCAGTACTTC,CASSLYPPGQHTSYEQYF
TRBD2,few,TRBV7-6,TRBJ2-4,TGTGCCAGCAGCTTAGGGGGGGGAGCGGACATTCAGTACTTC,CASSLGGGADIQYF
.,.,TRBV6-4,TRBJ2-1,TGTGCCAGCAGTGACTCGACCTCTAATGAGCAGTTCTTC,CASSDSTSNEQFF
.,many,TRBV7-9,TRBJ2-3,TGTGCCAGCAGCCGAGACGGTGGCAGGGGGGCAGATACGCAGTATTTT,CASSRDGGRGADTQYF
.,many,TRBV4-3,TRBJ2-1,TGCGCCAGCAGCCAAGATCGGGAGTATTACAATGAGCAGTTCTTC,CASSQDREYYNEQFF
.,few,TRBV12-3/TRBV12-4,TRBJ2-1,TGTGCCAGCAGTTTTGTGGGACTCAACAATGAGCAGTTCTTC,CASSFVGLNNEQFF
TRBD2,few,TRBV5-5,TRBJ2-7,TGTGCCAGCAGGAAGACTAGCGGGAACTCCTACGAGCAGTACTTC,CASRKTSGNSYEQYF
.,few,TRBV7-2,TRBJ2-1,TGTGCCAGCAGCTTATCCCCCAACAGAAACAATGAGCAGTTCTTC,CASSLSPNRNNEQFF
.,few,TRBV6-2/TRBV6-3,TRBJ2-6,TGTGCCAGCACCCCCCCGAGTGGGTACGGGGCCAACGTCCTGACTTTC,CASTPPSGYGANVLTF
.,.,TRBV28,TRBJ1-2,TGTGCCAGCAGTTTCTCCCAGGACACCGATGGCTACACCTTC,CASSFSQDTDGYTF
TRBD1,many,TRBV7-3,TRBJ1-1,TGTGCCAGCAGCTCCGACAGGGACAGGGGGAATGCTTTCTTT,CASSSDRDRGNAFF